This TCR beta chain was observed in a study of molecular identifiers for immune sequencing clone quantification. TCRdb reprocessed the PCR reads via MiXCR and lists one record per CDR3 protein. The profile shows 70,000 to 95,000 distinct CDR3 sequences, 15% to 20% of them singletons. This clonotype was seen ten or more times. Sequenced input: naive CD8+ T cells from blood, with Jurkat cell RNA spiked in. The subset is: FACS-sorted CD8+CD4-CCR7+CD45RA+ naive T cells. This TCR derives from a human donor in good health. Some libraries in this study had Jurkat cell RNA spiked in.

The CDR3 DNA follows: TGTGCCAGTAGTATAGCCAGCCGCGCGAGCTCCTACAATGAGCAGTTCTTC. Its translation is CASSIASRASSYNEQFF. V is TRBV19 and J is TRBJ2-1; D is ambiguous. Germline CDR1 LNHDA, CDR2 SQIVND (reference sequence). CDR3 size: 17 residues. V lost 1 base, J lost 0 bases, and 13 bases lay in between.